Presented here are 25 T cell receptor beta chains from one specimen sequenced in a study of cytomegalovirus exposure and HLA in healthy donors. The data were produced by immunoSEQ multiplex PCR, yet TCRdb's version contains in-frame clones alone and is incomplete. The sample has 300,000 to 450,000 clones; around 86% are singletons. The material sequenced was PBMCs. The receptor set was obtained from a woman between 18 and 29 years old in good health and CMV-seronegative.

The chain carries TRBV9 and TRBJ1-1; the D gene is possibly TRBD1 (5 bases). CDR3 length: 14 residues. The V end lost 3 bases, the J end lost 2 bases, and 11 bases lay between the germline ends. Germline CDR1 is SGDLS and CDR2 is YYNGEE. In DNA form, the CDR3 reads TGTGCCAGCAGCGCTCAGGGTCTTAACACTGAAGCTTTCTTT. Protein sequence: CASSAQGLNTEAFF.

The rearrangement joins TRBV29-1 to TRBJ2-7; 11 nucleotides agree with TRBD2. The CDR3 is made up of 15 amino acids. Germline V CDR1 and CDR2: SQVTM, ANQGSEA. Trimming took 0 bases from V and 2 from J; bases not matched to a gene: 3. The CDR3 coding sequence is TGCAGCGTTGAAGAGGGGACTAGCGGACCCTACGAGCAGTACTTC. Translated: CSVEEGTSGPYEQYF.

The rearrangement links TRBV9 to TRBJ2-3, with 9 bases aligning to TRBD2. V shed 0 bases and J 4 bases; nucleotides not matched to a gene: 3. The CDR3 sequence is 15 residues long. Germline V gives CDR1 SGDLS, CDR2 YYNGEE. The CDR3 region is CASSVGGRAADTQYF. The CDR3 DNA sequence: TGTGCCAGCAGCGTAGGCGGGAGGGCCGCAGATACGCAGTATTTT.

V usage is TRBV6-4 and J usage is TRBJ2-2, with TRBD2 identical over 8 bases. CDR1 MRHNA and CDR2 SNTAGT come from the germline V gene. The CDR3 is 14 residues long. V was pared by 2 bases and J by 4 bases, with 0 bases of the junction left unmatched. CDR3 sequence: CASSDGTSTGELFF. The CDR3 DNA sequence: TGTGCCAGCAGTGACGGGACTAGCACCGGGGAGCTGTTTTTT.

This clone was picked up a small number of times. The chain links TRBV7-6 to TRBJ2-7, with 9 bases aligning to TRBD1. Germline CDR1 is SGHVS and CDR2 is FNYEAQ. The CDR3 covers 15 residues. V trimming: 1 base; J trimming: 2 bases; junction bases outside the gene matches: 3. Here the CDR3 reads CASSLEGTGTYEQYF. DNA of the CDR3: TGTGCCAGCAGCTTAGAAGGGACAGGGACCTACGAGCAGTACTTC.

The chain is built from TRBV5-6 and TRBJ2-5; D is undetermined. The CDR3 length is 14 residues. Trimming removed 0 bases from V and 3 bases from J, with 9 bases in between. From germline, CDR1 is SGHDT and CDR2 YYEEEE. The CDR3 DNA is TGTGCCAGCAGCTTGGTTATAAATAAAGAGACCCAGTACTTC. Translated: CASSLVINKETQYF.

The chain employs TRBV28 and TRBJ2-7, with D unclear. V was trimmed by 5 bases and J by 3 bases, leaving 23 bases between them. CDR1 and CDR2 from the germline V gene are MDHEN and SYDVKM. The CDR3 consists of 17 residues. The CDR3 coding sequence is TGTGCCAGCAGTCCTAAGCCCGCAGGCAAATCACACTACGAGCAGTACTTC. This codes for CASSPKPAGKSHYEQYF. Looking up the rest from reference TRBV28 and TRBJ2-7 gives the full variable domain: DVKVTQSSRYLVKRTGEKVFLECVQDMDHENMFWYRQDPGLGLRLIYFSYDVKMKEKGDIPEGYSVSREKKERFSLILESASTNQTSMYLCASSPKPAGKSHYEQYFGPGTRLTVT.

This rearrangement joins TRBV7-7 to TRBJ2-5; TRBD2 agrees at 9 bases. V lost 3 bases and J lost 2; bases outside the gene matches: 4. Germline CDR1 SSHAT, CDR2 FNYEAQ (reference sequence). The CDR3 has 15 residues. The CDR3 sequence: CASSFGTSPQETQYF. In nucleotides, the CDR3 is TGTGCCAGCAGCTTCGGGACTAGCCCGCAAGAGACCCAGTACTTC.

The chain couples TRBV2 to TRBJ2-7; 8 nucleotides line up with TRBD1. Trimming at V came to 2 bases and at J to 2 bases, leaving 5 bases not matched to a gene. The CDR3 is made up of 15 amino acids. Germline V CDR1 and CDR2: SNHLY, FYNNEI. The CDR3 DNA sequence: TGTGCCAGCAGTGAACGGACAGGGTCCCCCTACGAGCAGTACTTC. This encodes CASSERTGSPYEQYF.

The chain couples TRBV27 to TRBJ2-3; TRBD2 matches 10 bases. The CDR3 extends over 16 amino acids. From germline, CDR1 is MNHEY and CDR2 SMNVEV (reference sequence). V lost 4 bases to trimming and J lost 6 bases; unmatched junction nucleotides: 10. CDR3 amino acids: CASSSSLAGVTDTQYF. The CDR3 coding sequence is TGTGCCAGCAGTTCCAGCCTAGCGGGAGTTACGGATACGCAGTATTTT.

This chain joins TRBV9 and TRBJ2-3, with D possibly being TRBD1 (5 bases). There are 15 residues in the CDR3. The V gene's germline CDR1 is SGDLS and CDR2 YYNGEE. Trimming took 0 bases from V and 2 from J, leaving 10 bases between them. The CDR3 bases are TGTGCCAGCAGCGTAGGCGGCGGACACACAGATACGCAGTATTTT. Its protein is CASSVGGGHTDTQYF.

The CDR3 loop reads CASSAGLRSGNTIYF. Here the CDR3 DNA reads TGTGCCAGCAGTGCCGGGTTGCGCTCTGGAAACACCATATATTTT. This sequence joins TRBV27 and TRBJ1-3; D gene ambiguous. CDR3 length equals 15 residues. Between the trimmed V and J ends, which lost 5 bases and 0 bases, there was a span of 11 bases. Germline values: CDR1 MNHEY, CDR2 SMNVEV (reference sequence).

CDR3 loop: CASSEGSYNEQFF. CDR3 nucleotide sequence: TGTGCCAGCAGTGAGGGCAGCTACAATGAGCAGTTCTTC. V usage is TRBV2 and J usage is TRBJ2-1; D gene uncertain. Germline CDR1 reads SNHLY; CDR2 reads FYNNEI. The CDR3 consists of 13 residues. Deletions cut 3 bases from V and 3 bases from J, with 6 bases between.

This clone appeared a single time. V gene TRBV6-5 combines with J gene TRBJ1-2, with a weak D call TRBD1 (6 bases). The CDR3 loop spans 11 amino acids. V gave up 5 bases and J gave up 13 bases, with 14 bases separating them. Germline CDR1 and CDR2: MNHEY and SVGAGI. This chain's CDR3 is CASSEERGGTF. The CDR3 DNA sequence: TGTGCCAGCAGTGAAGAAAGAGGGGGCACCTTC.

This clone came up once. The V call is TRBV5-1, the J call TRBJ2-3; D remains unclear. Looked up from germline, CDR1 is SGHRS and CDR2 is YFSETQ. The V end was cut by 4 bases, the J end by 0 bases, with 12 bases between. The CDR3 consists of 15 residues. The DNA of the CDR3 is TGCGCCAGCAGCAGCGAGCGACCGAGCACAGATACGCAGTATTTT. Its protein is CASSSERPSTDTQYF.

The chain recombines TRBV19 with TRBJ2-3, with D possibly being TRBD1 (6 bases). CDR1 is LNHDA, CDR2 SQIVND, per germline (reference sequence). V was cut by 3 bases and J by 10 bases, with 17 bases left in between. The CDR3 runs 14 residues. The CDR3 protein is CASSMPPTGSSQYF. The CDR3 bases are TGTGCCAGTAGTATGCCCCCTACAGGGTCCTCGCAGTATTTT.

The rearrangement uses TRBV27 and TRBJ1-1; no definite D call. V shed 0 bases and J shed 5 bases, with 13 bases lying between them. The CDR3 contains 15 residues. Germline V CDR1 and CDR2: MNHEY, SMNVEV (reference sequence). CDR3 in amino acids: CASSLSSGRGTEAFF. CDR3 coding DNA: TGTGCCAGCAGTTTATCATCCGGGCGGGGAACTGAAGCTTTCTTT.

The chain couples TRBV27 to TRBJ2-1; 11 bases fit TRBD1. Germline assignment: CDR1 MNHEY and CDR2 SMNVEV (reference sequence). The CDR3 totals 13 residues. Unmatched junction bases numbered 4, after V lost 5 bases and J lost 10 bases. The CDR3 is CASSLGQGAEQFF. The CDR3 DNA sequence: TGTGCCAGCAGTCTAGGACAGGGGGCAGAGCAGTTCTTC.

J is TRBJ1-1 and V is TRBV28; D gene ambiguous. CDR3 length: 12 residues. V shed 8 bases and J shed 0 bases, with 7 bases lying between them. Germline V lookup: CDR1 MDHEN, CDR2 SYDVKM. The CDR3 reads CASFRLNTEAFF. The CDR3 nucleotides are TGTGCCAGCTTCAGATTGAACACTGAAGCTTTCTTT.

The gene calls are TRBV27 and TRBJ2-5, with D possibly matching TRBD2 (6 bases). The CDR3 runs 12 residues. Deletions cut 6 bases from V and 1 base from J, with 6 bases between. Germline CDR1 reads MNHEY; CDR2 reads SMNVEV (reference sequence). DNA of the CDR3: TGTGCCAGCAGGCGGGGCCAAGAGACCCAGTACTTC. Its protein product is CASRRGQETQYF.

V and J are TRBV5-1 and TRBJ1-3; D may be TRBD1 (5 bases). The germline V gene has CDR1 SGHRS and CDR2 YFSETQ. This CDR3 spans 13 amino acids. Trimming stripped 4 bases from V and 1 base from J, with 6 bases between. This CDR3 is CASSPGSGNTIYF. In nucleotides, the CDR3 is TGCGCCAGCAGCCCAGGGTCTGGAAACACCATATATTTT.

This sequence joins TRBV29-1 and TRBJ1-1; the match to TRBD1 covers 8 bases. This CDR3 spans 15 amino acids. Per germline, CDR1 SQVTM and CDR2 ANQGSEA. With 6 bases clipped from V and 5 bases from J, the junction kept 14 bases outside the gene matches. In DNA form, the CDR3 reads TGCAGCGTGGAACCCCTTCAGGGGGCGGGGACTGAAGCTTTCTTT. Residues: CSVEPLQGAGTEAFF.

This clone has more than one count but fewer than ten. An end of the junction does not agree with germline; a read error may underlie this. The chain joins TRBV6-5 to TRBJ2-7; 8 bases are shared with TRBD1. This CDR3 is 12 amino acids long. Germline CDR1 is MNHEY and CDR2 is SVGAGI. The CDR3 sequence: CASSRDRKSVDF. DNA of the CDR3: TGTGCCAGCAGCCGGGACAGGAAAAGTGTGGACTTC.

The chain carries TRBV7-2 and TRBJ2-7; TRBD1 might be the D (6 bases). V shed 1 base and J shed 6 bases, with 16 bases lying between them. The CDR3 totals 15 residues. Germline CDR1 reads SGHTA; CDR2 reads FQGNSA. The CDR3 DNA follows: TGTGCCAGCAGCTTAGACGACAGGCTGAGAGGCGAGCAGTACTTC. This gives the protein CASSLDDRLRGEQYF.

V usage is TRBV9 and J usage is TRBJ2-5; TRBD1 matches at 8 bases. The V gene's germline CDR1 is SGDLS and CDR2 YYNGEE. V was pared by 2 bases and J by 2 bases, with 8 bases of the junction left unmatched. This CDR3 contains 16 residues. CDR3 residues: CASSVAIDRGQETQYF. The CDR3 bases are TGTGCCAGCAGCGTCGCGATTGACAGGGGACAAGAGACCCAGTACTTC.